This note documents a single T cell receptor (beta chain) sequence. This sample was included in a study of cytomegalovirus exposure and HLA in healthy donors. PCR primers comprised 60 Vbeta and 13 Jbeta primers. Profiled with immunoSEQ multiplex PCR; TCRdb holds only in-frame clones, not every one. The sample carries roughly 100,000 clones, approximately 64% recorded once. The CDR3 contains 13 residues. V lost 4 bases and J 1 base, leaving 7 bases between the germline ends. CDR1 and CDR2 from the germline V gene are SGHAT and FQNNGV. This receptor was obtained from a woman aged 50 to 60 in good health and CMV-seropositive. Sequencing used PBMCs. This chain connects TRBV11-2 to TRBJ1-1; tentatively, D is TRBD1 (5 bases). CDR3 coding DNA: TGTGCCAGCAGCTCTACAGGGAACACTGAAGCTTTCTTT. Translated, it gives CASSSTGNTEAFF.